One and the same sample provided the 2 T cell receptor beta chains below, sequenced in a study of T cells in localized non-small cell lung cancer. The repertoire was sequenced with immunoSEQ multiplex PCR; TCRdb's copy has only in-frame clones and lacks some. The sample comprises about 82,000 clones, roughly 75% of which are singletons, and less than 20% rests with the top ten. The sample consisted of PBMCs, taken before any cancer treatment. The receptor source for this set is a man between 40 and 70 years old with stage II squamous cell lung carcinoma.

The rearrangement uses TRBV28 and TRBJ2-1, with 8 nucleotides matching TRBD1. Unmatched junction bases numbered 6, after V lost 6 bases and J lost 5 bases. This CDR3 spans 14 amino acids. Germline CDR1 MDHEN, CDR2 SYDVKM. CDR3 in amino acids: CASRRTGSNNEQFF. CDR3 in DNA: TGTGCCAGCAGACGGACAGGGTCAAACAATGAGCAGTTCTTC.

V usage is TRBV10-3 and J usage is TRBJ2-7, with D maybe TRBD2 (5 bases). The V gene's germline CDR1 is ENHRY and CDR2 SYGVKD. Between the trimmed V and J ends, which lost 5 bases and 2 bases, there was a span of 13 bases. This CDR3 spans 14 amino acids. CDR3 in amino acids: CAISTDTGAYEQYF. The CDR3 DNA reads as TGTGCCATCAGTACAGACACCGGGGCCTACGAGCAGTACTTC.